These 6 T cell receptor beta chains share one sample of origin, sequenced in a study of blood T cell repertoires in COVID-19. Generated by immunoSEQ multiplex PCR, the TCRdb table keeps only in-frame clones and is missing some. The repertoire consists of about 170,000 clones, with 86% occurring once and the leading ten covering 7%. The sequenced material came from peripheral blood. Source of these receptors: an elderly woman in a cohort sampled during active or convalescent COVID-19.

The CDR3 DNA follows: TGTGCCAGCAGCTTGGTGGGGGGGTCCACAGATACGCAGTATTTT. Residues: CASSLVGGSTDTQYF. The genes are TRBV5-6 and TRBJ2-3, with 7 bases identical to TRBD2. This CDR3 is 15 amino acids long. CDR1 is SGHDT, CDR2 YYEEEE, per germline. V was pared by 0 bases and J by 2 bases, with 3 bases of the junction left unmatched. Full variable domain (remainder filled in from reference TRBV5-6 and TRBJ2-3): DAGVTQSPTHLIKTRGQQVTLRCSPKSGHDTVSWYQQALGQGPQFIFQYYEEEERQRGNFPDRFSGHQFPNYSSELNVNALLLGDSALYLCASSLVGGSTDTQYFGPGTRLTVL.

This chain uses TRBV6-4 with TRBJ1-1; 9 bases match TRBD1. The CDR3 has 14 residues. The junction had 7 bases not matched to a gene; V was cut back by 6 bases and J by 5 bases. Germline V lookup: CDR1 MRHNA, CDR2 SNTAGT. CDR3 protein: CASRQQGAATEAFF. CDR3 bases: TGTGCCAGCAGGCAACAGGGGGCGGCGACTGAAGCTTTCTTT.

The chain combines TRBV28 with TRBJ1-2, with D unresolved. Germline CDR1 MDHEN, CDR2 SYDVKM. The CDR3 consists of 15 residues. The V gene lost 0 bases and the J gene lost 1 base, with 9 bases spanning the gap. Written as DNA, the CDR3 is TGTGCCAGCAGTTTATGGGGCAGTTTTAACTATGGCTACACCTTC. Translated: CASSLWGSFNYGYTF.

The V gene is TRBV6-2 or TRBV6-3, the J gene TRBJ2-7; TRBD2 matches 12 bases. This CDR3 region has 17 residues. Germline V lookup: CDR1 MNHEY, CDR2 SVGEGT. Germline trimming cut 0 bases from V and 6 bases from J; bases unmatched to any gene: 9. The CDR3 nucleotides are TGTGCCAGCAGTTACTCGCGGCTAGCGGGAGGGCCCCGCGAGCAGTACGTC. This sequence encodes CASSYSRLAGGPREQYV.

This chain links TRBV18 with TRBJ1-2, with D perhaps TRBD1 (5 bases). The V end lost 2 bases, the J end lost 8 bases, and 21 bases lay between the germline ends. The CDR3 covers 16 residues. Looked up from germline, CDR1 is KGHSH and CDR2 is LQKENI. In DNA, the CDR3 is TGTGCCAGCTCACCAGTCCAAACCCCAGGGTTTCGGGGCTACACCTTC. Its protein product is CASSPVQTPGFRGYTF.

DNA for the CDR3: TGCGCCAGCAGGGGGACAGATCAGAACACTGAAGCTTTCTTT. Translated: CASRGTDQNTEAFF. This chain connects TRBV5-1 to TRBJ1-1, with 7 bases matching TRBD1. CDR1 and CDR2 (germline): SGHRS, YFSETQ. The length of the CDR3 is 14 residues. Germline trimming cut 5 bases from V and 1 base from J; bases unmatched to any gene: 5.